Below, 25 T cell receptor beta chains from the same sample are listed, as sequenced in a study of blood T cell repertoires in COVID-19. The table came from immunoSEQ multiplex PCR; TCRdb's copy has only in-frame clones and leaves some out. The sample lists around 150,000 clones, roughly 80% seen once, with roughly 8.3% in the top ten. What was sequenced was peripheral blood. These receptors all stem from a man in his sixties with acute or convalescent COVID-19.

The rearrangement joins TRBV7-3 to TRBJ1-2, with 7 bases fitting TRBD1. CDR3 length: 17 amino acids. CDR1 is SGHTA, CDR2 FQGTGA, per germline. V was clipped by 1 base and J by 0 bases; unmatched bases: 8. The CDR3 protein is CASSLIGTVRANYGYTF. CDR3 DNA: TGTGCCAGCAGCTTAATCGGGACAGTAAGAGCTAACTATGGCTACACCTTC.

The CDR3 protein is CASSHGSLDTQYF. The CDR3 DNA sequence: TGCGCCAGCAGTCACGGGAGTCTTGATACGCAGTATTTT. The J gene is TRBJ2-3, the V gene TRBV10-1; D is perhaps TRBD2 (6 bases). The germline CDR1 and CDR2 sequences are WNHNN and SYGVQD (reference sequence). Trimming shortened V by 5 bases and J by 6 bases, and 12 bases separated the two germline ends. This CDR3 contains 13 residues.

This chain connects TRBV5-4 to TRBJ2-7; D remains unclear. Trimming left V 2 bases short and J 0 bases short, with 6 bases between. This CDR3 is 13 amino acids long. Germline loops: CDR1 SGHNT, CDR2 YYREEE (reference sequence). As DNA, the CDR3 is TGTGCCAGCAGCTTTAGGAGCTCCTACGAGCAGTACTTC. It yields the protein CASSFRSSYEQYF.

J is TRBJ2-5 and V is TRBV24-1; TRBD2 matches at 12 bases. CDR3 length: 16 residues. Trimming at V came to 3 bases and at J to 1 base, leaving 2 bases not matched to a gene. Germline V gene data show CDR1 as KGHDR and CDR2 as SFDVKD. The CDR3: CATSDAGLAGQETQYF. CDR3 nucleotide sequence: TGTGCCACCAGTGATGCGGGACTAGCGGGCCAAGAGACCCAGTACTTC.

This clone was seen once. The chain carries TRBV25-1 and TRBJ1-6; maybe TRBD1 (5 bases). The V and J ends lost 5 bases and 7 bases respectively, with 12 bases between them. Per germline, CDR1 MGHDK and CDR2 SYGVNS. The CDR3 is 14 amino acids. In DNA form, the CDR3 reads TGTGCCAGCAGTCCAACAGGCGGCAATTCACCCCTCCACTTT. Translating gives CASSPTGGNSPLHF.

The chain employs TRBV5-1 and TRBJ2-6; TRBD1 matches 7 bases. The germline V gene encodes CDR1 SGHRS and CDR2 YFSETQ. Trimming cost V 4 bases and J 2 bases; bases outside gene matches: 6. This CDR3 comprises 16 residues. CDR3 in amino acids: CASSTGQAAGANVLTF. CDR3 DNA sequence: TGCGCCAGCAGCACCGGACAGGCAGCTGGGGCCAACGTCCTGACTTTC.

This clone showed up just once. The chain has TRBV18 and TRBJ2-7, with a possible D match to TRBD2 (6 bases). Trimming pared 2 bases from V and 6 bases from J, leaving 17 bases between. CDR1 is KGHSH and CDR2 is LQKENI in the germline V gene. There are 15 residues in the CDR3. This CDR3 reads CASSPVVGRESEQYF. As DNA, the CDR3 is TGTGCCAGCTCACCAGTCGTCGGGAGAGAAAGCGAGCAGTACTTC.

The chain carries TRBV12-5 and TRBJ2-2; 9 nucleotides match TRBD1. Trimming removed 5 bases from V and 8 bases from J; junction bases left unmatched: 15. This CDR3 region has 17 residues. Germline V lookup: CDR1 LGHNT, CDR2 FRNRAP. CDR3 residues: CASGLTSGTGLIGELFF. The CDR3 DNA sequence: TGTGCTAGTGGTCTCACGTCCGGGACAGGGCTTATAGGGGAGCTGTTTTTT.

The chain is built from TRBV3-1 (or the pseudogene TRBV3-2) and TRBJ1-2, with D tentatively TRBD1 (6 bases). Trimming removed 4 bases from V and 2 bases from J, with 14 bases in between. The CDR3 length is 15 residues. Per the germline V gene, CDR1 is LGHDT and CDR2 is YNNKEL (reference sequence). The CDR3 coding sequence is TGTGCCAGCAGCCTCCGCGGGGGGGCCAACTATGGCTACACCTTC. Encoded protein: CASSLRGGANYGYTF.

The chain carries TRBV7-9 and TRBJ2-3; 14 nucleotides match TRBD2. The CDR3 totals 16 residues. J was trimmed by 0 bases and V by 6 bases; bases with no gene match: 2. Germline V gene lookup returns CDR1 SEHNR and CDR2 FQNEAQ (reference sequence). This CDR3 is CASRGTSGGSTDTQYF. CDR3 nucleotide sequence: TGTGCCAGCAGGGGGACTAGCGGGGGTAGCACAGATACGCAGTATTTT.

The chain couples TRBV7-2 to TRBJ2-7; TRBD1 is a possible D gene (7 bases). CDR3 length: 15 amino acids. V lost 0 bases and J 2 bases, leaving 11 bases between the germline ends. CDR1 and CDR2 (germline): SGHTA, FQGNSA. The CDR3 loop is CASSLAGGTAYEQYF. The CDR3 nucleotides read TGTGCCAGCAGCTTAGCTGGGGGGACAGCCTACGAGCAGTACTTC. The variable domain in full, completed from reference TRBV7-2 and TRBJ2-7, reads GAGVSQSPSNKVTEKGKDVELRCDPISGHTALYWYRQSLGQGLEFLIYFQGNSAPDKSGLPSDRFSAERTGGSVSTLTIQRTQQEDSAVYLCASSLAGGTAYEQYFGPGTRLTVT.

The chain carries TRBV5-1 and TRBJ2-7, with D possibly TRBD1 on 6 matching bases. The germline gives CDR1 SGHRS, CDR2 YFSETQ. This CDR3 has 16 amino acids. Trimming removed 1 base from V and 3 bases from J, with 17 bases in between. CDR3 in amino acids: CASSLYGRQQGYEQYF. The CDR3 region has the DNA TGCGCCAGCAGCTTGTATGGCAGACAACAGGGCTACGAGCAGTACTTC.

The chain combines TRBV2 with TRBJ1-1; 9 positions agree with TRBD1. CDR1 SNHLY and CDR2 FYNNEI come from the germline V gene. After removal of 5 bases from V and 6 bases from J, the junction contained 4 bases not matched to a gene. This CDR3 contains 13 residues. CDR3 sequence reads: CASSWDRASEAFF. CDR3 sequence (DNA): TGTGCCAGCAGTTGGGACAGGGCTTCTGAAGCTTTCTTT.

This clone was found a few times. The V call is TRBV3-1 (or the pseudogene TRBV3-2), the J call TRBJ1-4; 8 bases agree with TRBD1. CDR1 is LGHDT and CDR2 is YNNKEL in the germline V gene (reference sequence). V lost 3 bases, J lost 8 bases, and 8 bases stayed unmatched. CDR3 length equals 15 residues. The CDR3 loop reads CASSQPQGGGEKLFF. DNA of the CDR3: TGTGCCAGCAGCCAGCCACAGGGGGGTGGAGAAAAACTGTTTTTT.

This chain connects TRBV15 to TRBJ1-4, with D tentatively TRBD1 (5 bases). V was pared by 1 base and J by 1 base, with 7 bases between. Germline V CDR1 and CDR2: LNHNV, YYDKDF (reference sequence). The CDR3 has 15 amino acids. CDR3 residues: CATSRGRETNEKLFF. The DNA for the CDR3 is TGTGCCACCAGCAGAGGCAGGGAAACTAATGAAAAACTGTTTTTT. Filled out from reference TRBV15 and TRBJ1-4, the complete variable domain reads DAMVIQNPRYQVTQFGKPVTLSCSQTLNHNVMYWYQQKSSQAPKLLFHYYDKDFNNEADTPDNFQSRRPNTSFCFLDIRSPGLGDTAMYLCATSRGRETNEKLFFGSGTQLSVL.

The chain links TRBV30 to TRBJ1-6; no reliable D call. The CDR3 length is 16 residues. V lost 5 bases and J 0 bases, leaving 14 bases between the germline ends. Germline V gene lookup returns CDR1 GTSNPN and CDR2 SVGIG (reference sequence). CDR3 region: CAWASTMSSYNSPLHF. The CDR3 nucleotides read TGTGCCTGGGCCTCAACGATGAGCTCCTATAATTCACCCCTCCACTTT.

V and J are TRBV19 and TRBJ1-4; 10 bases fit TRBD1. Germline loops: CDR1 LNHDA, CDR2 SQIVND (reference sequence). The CDR3 is 14 amino acids. The V gene end was trimmed by 10 bases and the J gene end by 8 bases; junction bases not matched to a gene: 10. The DNA of the CDR3 is TGTGCCACATGGCGGGGACAGGGGATGGAAAAACTGTTTTTT. Amino acid sequence: CATWRGQGMEKLFF.

The V gene is TRBV7-2, the J gene TRBJ2-2, with a weak D call TRBD2 (5 bases). Looked up from germline, CDR1 is SGHTA and CDR2 is FQGNSA. The V and J ends lost 5 bases and 1 base respectively, with 11 bases between them. The CDR3 has 15 residues. Here the CDR3 DNA reads TGTGCCAGCAGCCCGGCGGGCGGGAACACCGGGGAGCTGTTTTTT. Translating gives CASSPAGGNTGELFF.

J is TRBJ1-2 and V is TRBV2; the D gene is possibly TRBD1 (6 bases). CDR1 is SNHLY and CDR2 is FYNNEI in the germline V gene. Trimming shortened V by 2 bases and J by 4 bases, and 17 bases separated the two germline ends. CDR3 length: 16 amino acids. CDR3 protein: CASSERQGPQGYGYTF. The CDR3 DNA sequence: TGTGCCAGCAGTGAAAGGCAGGGGCCTCAGGGCTATGGCTACACCTTC.

The rearrangement joins TRBV4-2 to TRBJ1-2; D gene ambiguous. Germline CDR1 is LGHNA and CDR2 is YNFKEQ. Trimming cost V 1 base and J 4 bases, with 13 bases left between them. CDR3 length: 15 residues. The DNA of the CDR3 is TGTGCCAGCAGCCAAGTAGAATCAAACCCCTATGGCTACACCTTC. It specifies CASSQVESNPYGYTF.

The V call is TRBV9, the J call TRBJ1-2; 7 bases map to TRBD1. The V gene's germline CDR1 is SGDLS and CDR2 YYNGEE. The CDR3 contains 16 residues. V trimming: 0 bases; J trimming: 4 bases; junction bases outside the gene matches: 9. The CDR3 spells CASSVGGTDASYGYTF. In DNA form, the CDR3 reads TGTGCCAGCAGCGTAGGGGGGACAGACGCCAGCTATGGCTACACCTTC.

The chain has TRBV3-1 (or the pseudogene TRBV3-2) and TRBJ2-3; tentatively, D is TRBD2 (6 bases). The CDR3 is 16 amino acids. The V gene's germline CDR1 is LGHDT and CDR2 YNNKEL (reference sequence). V dropped 0 bases and J dropped 6 bases, with 16 bases sitting between them. This CDR3 reads CASSQDLAEPGDTQYF. The CDR3 bases are TGTGCCAGCAGCCAAGATTTAGCGGAACCGGGGGATACGCAGTATTTT.

On this clone itself: The same CDR3 also results from other DNA sequences found in this sample. The J gene is TRBJ2-1, the V gene TRBV4-1; 7 bases line up with TRBD1. The CDR3 spans 15 residues. Looked up from germline, CDR1 is MGHRA and CDR2 is YSYEKL. The V gene end was trimmed by 1 base and the J gene end by 0 bases; junction bases not matched to a gene: 0. Here the CDR3 reads CASSQGQGSYNEQFF. In DNA, the CDR3 is TGCGCCAGCAGCCAAGGACAGGGCTCCTACAATGAGCAGTTCTTC.

This chain connects TRBV5-6 to TRBJ2-5, with a tentative D call TRBD2 (5 bases). V shed 2 bases and J shed 5 bases, with 10 bases lying between them. The CDR3 is 13 amino acids. Germline V CDR1 and CDR2: SGHDT, YYEEEE. This CDR3 is CASSLASSETQYF. The CDR3 DNA reads as TGTGCCAGCAGCTTAGCTAGCTCGGAGACCCAGTACTTC.

This clone came up once. The J gene is TRBJ1-5, the V gene TRBV19; D may be TRBD1 (6 bases). Germline V gene sequence: CDR1 LNHDA, CDR2 SQIVND (reference sequence). Trimming removed 3 bases at V and 0 bases at J, with 12 bases between. The length of the CDR3 is 16 residues. The CDR3 spells CASSIRRQVSNQPQHF. The CDR3 nucleotides are TGTGCCAGTAGTATCCGGCGACAGGTTAGCAATCAGCCCCAGCATTTT.